This record concerns one T cell receptor beta chain sequence. Sequenced by immunoSEQ multiplex PCR; TCRdb stores in-frame clones only, minus some. The data show about 150,000 clones, about 90% seen once. The study pooled second doses at about 4 or about 12 weeks. This CDR3 is 15 amino acids long. Looked up from germline, CDR1 is MNHEY and CDR2 is SVGAGI. Trimming cost V 2 bases and J 0 bases, with 8 bases left between them. The sample comes from a study of T cell responses to AZD1222 COVID-19 vaccine. The receptor was isolated from an adult who received the AZD1222 COVID-19 vaccine. This chain uses TRBV6-5 with TRBJ1-3; D gene unclear. This specimen was peripheral blood, taken 28 days after the second AZD1222 dose. DNA of the CDR3: TGTGCCAGCAGTTACCAGGCGAGCTCTGGAAACACCATATATTTT. Translating gives CASSYQASSGNTIYF.